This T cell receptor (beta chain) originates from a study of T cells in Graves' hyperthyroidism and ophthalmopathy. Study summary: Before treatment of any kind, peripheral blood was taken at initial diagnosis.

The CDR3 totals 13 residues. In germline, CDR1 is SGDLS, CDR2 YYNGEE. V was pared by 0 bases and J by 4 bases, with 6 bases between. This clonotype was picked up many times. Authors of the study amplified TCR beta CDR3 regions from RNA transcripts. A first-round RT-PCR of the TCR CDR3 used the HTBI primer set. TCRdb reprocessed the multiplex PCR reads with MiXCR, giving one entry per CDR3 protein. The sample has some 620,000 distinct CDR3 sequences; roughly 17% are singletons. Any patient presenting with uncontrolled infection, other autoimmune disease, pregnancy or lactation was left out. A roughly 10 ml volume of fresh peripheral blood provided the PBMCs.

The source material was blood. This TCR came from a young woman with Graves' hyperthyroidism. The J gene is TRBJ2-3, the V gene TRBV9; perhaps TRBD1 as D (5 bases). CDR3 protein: CASSVGGADTQYF. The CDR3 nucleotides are TGTGCCAGCAGCGTAGGGGGCGCAGATACGCAGTATTTT.